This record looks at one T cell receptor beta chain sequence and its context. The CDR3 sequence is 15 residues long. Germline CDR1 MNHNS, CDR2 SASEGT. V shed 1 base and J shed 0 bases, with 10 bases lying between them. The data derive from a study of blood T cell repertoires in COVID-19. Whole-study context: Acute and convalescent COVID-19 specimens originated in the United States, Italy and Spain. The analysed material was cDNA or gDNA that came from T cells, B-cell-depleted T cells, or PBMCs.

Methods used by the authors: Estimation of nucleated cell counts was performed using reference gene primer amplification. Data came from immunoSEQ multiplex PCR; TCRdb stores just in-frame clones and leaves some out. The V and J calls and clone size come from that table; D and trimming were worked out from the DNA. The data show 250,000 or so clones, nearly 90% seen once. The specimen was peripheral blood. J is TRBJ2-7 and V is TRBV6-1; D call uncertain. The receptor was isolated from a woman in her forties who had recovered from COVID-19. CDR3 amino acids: CASSEGITSSYEQYV. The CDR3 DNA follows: TGTGCCAGCAGTGAAGGAATTACGAGCTCCTACGAGCAGTACGTC.